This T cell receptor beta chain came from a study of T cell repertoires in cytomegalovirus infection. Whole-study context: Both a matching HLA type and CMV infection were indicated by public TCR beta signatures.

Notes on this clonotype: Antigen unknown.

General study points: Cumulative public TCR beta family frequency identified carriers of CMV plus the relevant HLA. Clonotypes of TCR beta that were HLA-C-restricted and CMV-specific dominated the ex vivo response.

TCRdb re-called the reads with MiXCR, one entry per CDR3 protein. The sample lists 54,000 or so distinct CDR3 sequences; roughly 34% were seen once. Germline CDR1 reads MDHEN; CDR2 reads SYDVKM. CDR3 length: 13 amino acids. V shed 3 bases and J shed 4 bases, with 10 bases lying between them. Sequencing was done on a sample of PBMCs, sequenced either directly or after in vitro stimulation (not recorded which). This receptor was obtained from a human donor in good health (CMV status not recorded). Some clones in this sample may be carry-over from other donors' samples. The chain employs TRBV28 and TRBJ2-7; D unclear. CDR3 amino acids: CASSLAGWYEQYF. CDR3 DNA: TGTGCCAGCAGTTTGGCCGGGTGGTACGAGCAGTACTTC.